The following is a T cell receptor beta chain sequence with its context. With a much larger clone just one base away, this may be a read error. From the RT-PCR reads, TCRdb called clonotypes with MiXCR, one entry per CDR3 protein. The sample has hundreds of thousands of distinct CDR3 sequences; 14% are singletons. The V gene end was trimmed by 1 base and the J gene end by 0 bases; junction bases not matched to a gene: 8. This CDR3 spans 17 amino acids. The specimen sequenced was memory CD4+ T cells from blood. The chain has TRBV12-3 or TRBV12-4 and TRBJ2-7; TRBD1 agrees at 8 bases. This TCR was sampled from a female donor in good health, serving as a healthy control. The CDR3, as DNA: TGTGCCAGCAGTTTAGGGACAGGGTCTGAATACTCCTACGAGCAGTACTTC. This translates into CASSLGTGSEYSYEQYF.